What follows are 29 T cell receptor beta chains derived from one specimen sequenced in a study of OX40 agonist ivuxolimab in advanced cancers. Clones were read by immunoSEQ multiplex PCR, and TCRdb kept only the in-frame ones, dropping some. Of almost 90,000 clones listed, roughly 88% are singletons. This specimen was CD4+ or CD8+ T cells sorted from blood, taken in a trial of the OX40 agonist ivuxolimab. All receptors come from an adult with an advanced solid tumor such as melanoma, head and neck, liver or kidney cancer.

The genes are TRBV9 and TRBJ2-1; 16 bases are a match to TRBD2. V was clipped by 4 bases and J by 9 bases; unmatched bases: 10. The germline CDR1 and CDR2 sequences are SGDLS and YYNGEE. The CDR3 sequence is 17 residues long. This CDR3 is CASSSRGTSGGAGEQFF. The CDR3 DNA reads TGTGCCAGCAGCTCCCGCGGGACTAGCGGGGGGGCGGGTGAGCAGTTCTTC.

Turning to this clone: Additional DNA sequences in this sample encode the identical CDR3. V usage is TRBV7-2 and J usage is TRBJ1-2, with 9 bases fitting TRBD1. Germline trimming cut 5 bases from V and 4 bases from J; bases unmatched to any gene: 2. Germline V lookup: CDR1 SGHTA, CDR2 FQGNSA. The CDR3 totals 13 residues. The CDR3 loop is CASSRDRVYGYTF. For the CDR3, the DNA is TGTGCCAGCAGCCGGGACAGGGTCTATGGCTACACCTTC.

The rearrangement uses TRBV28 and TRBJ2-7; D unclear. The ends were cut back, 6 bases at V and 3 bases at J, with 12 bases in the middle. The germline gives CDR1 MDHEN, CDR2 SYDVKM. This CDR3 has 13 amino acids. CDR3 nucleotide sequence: TGTGCCAGCAGGGTAGGGCCTTTCTACGAGCAGTACTTC. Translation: CASRVGPFYEQYF. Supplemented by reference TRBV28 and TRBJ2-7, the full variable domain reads DVKVTQSSRYLVKRTGEKVFLECVQDMDHENMFWYRQDPGLGLRLIYFSYDVKMKEKGDIPEGYSVSREKKERFSLILESASTNQTSMYLCASRVGPFYEQYFGPGTRLTVT.

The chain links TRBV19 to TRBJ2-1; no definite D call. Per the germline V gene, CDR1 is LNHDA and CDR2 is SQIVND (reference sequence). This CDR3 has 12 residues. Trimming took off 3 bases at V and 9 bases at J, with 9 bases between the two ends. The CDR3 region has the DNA TGTGCCAGTAGTATTTTCCCGAGTGAGCAGTTCTTC. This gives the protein CASSIFPSEQFF.

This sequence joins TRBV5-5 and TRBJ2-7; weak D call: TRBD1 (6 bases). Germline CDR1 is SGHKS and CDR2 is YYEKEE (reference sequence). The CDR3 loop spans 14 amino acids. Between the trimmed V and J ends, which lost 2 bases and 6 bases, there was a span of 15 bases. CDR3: CASSLLAGAAEQYF. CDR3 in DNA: TGTGCCAGCAGCTTACTGGCAGGGGCGGCCGAGCAGTACTTC.

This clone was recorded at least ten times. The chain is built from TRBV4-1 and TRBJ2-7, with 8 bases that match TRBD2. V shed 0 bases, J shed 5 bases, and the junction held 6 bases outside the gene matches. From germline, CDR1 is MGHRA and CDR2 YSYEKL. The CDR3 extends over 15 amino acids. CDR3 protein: CASSQEAGAAHEQYF. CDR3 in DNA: TGCGCCAGCAGCCAAGAAGCGGGAGCCGCCCACGAGCAGTACTTC.

CDR3 DNA sequence: TGTGCCATTTCTCCCCGATTAGGGGCCCAAGAGACCCAGTACTTC. Protein sequence: CAISPRLGAQETQYF. The V and J genes are TRBV15 and TRBJ2-5; D might be TRBD1 (5 bases). The CDR3 totals 15 residues. V was cut by 10 bases and J by 1 base, with 19 bases left in between. Germline CDR1 LNHNV, CDR2 YYDKDF (reference sequence).

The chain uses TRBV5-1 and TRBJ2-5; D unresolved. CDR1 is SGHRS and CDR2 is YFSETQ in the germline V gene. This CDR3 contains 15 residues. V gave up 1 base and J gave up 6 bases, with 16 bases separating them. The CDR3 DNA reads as TGCGCCAGCAGCTTGTCGGCAGTGGTTGCTCAGACCCAGTACTTC. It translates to CASSLSAVVAQTQYF.

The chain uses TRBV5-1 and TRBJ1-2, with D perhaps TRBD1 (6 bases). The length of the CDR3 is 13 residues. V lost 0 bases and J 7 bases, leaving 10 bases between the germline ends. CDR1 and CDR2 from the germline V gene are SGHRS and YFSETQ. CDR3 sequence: CASSLGQASGYTF. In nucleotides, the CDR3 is TGCGCCAGCAGCTTGGGACAGGCGAGTGGCTACACCTTC.

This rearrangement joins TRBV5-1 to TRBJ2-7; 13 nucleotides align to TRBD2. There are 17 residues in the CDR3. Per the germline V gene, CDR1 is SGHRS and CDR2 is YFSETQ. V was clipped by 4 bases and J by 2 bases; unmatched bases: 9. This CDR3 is CASSRSGTSGDPYEQYF. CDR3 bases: TGCGCCAGCAGCCGATCCGGGACTAGCGGGGATCCCTACGAGCAGTACTTC.

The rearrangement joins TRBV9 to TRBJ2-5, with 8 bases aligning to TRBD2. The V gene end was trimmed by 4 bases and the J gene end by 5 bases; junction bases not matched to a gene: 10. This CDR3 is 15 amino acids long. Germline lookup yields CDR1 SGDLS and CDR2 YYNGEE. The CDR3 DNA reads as TGTGCCAGCAGCTCCTTGGGACTAGAGGGGGAGACCCAGTACTTC. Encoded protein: CASSSLGLEGETQYF.

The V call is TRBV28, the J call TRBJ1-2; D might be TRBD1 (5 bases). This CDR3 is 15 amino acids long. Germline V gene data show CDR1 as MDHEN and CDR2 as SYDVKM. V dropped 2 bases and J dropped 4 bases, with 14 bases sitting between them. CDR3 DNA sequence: TGTGCCAGCAGTTTAATCGCCGGCCAGGGCTATGGCTACACCTTC. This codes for CASSLIAGQGYGYTF.

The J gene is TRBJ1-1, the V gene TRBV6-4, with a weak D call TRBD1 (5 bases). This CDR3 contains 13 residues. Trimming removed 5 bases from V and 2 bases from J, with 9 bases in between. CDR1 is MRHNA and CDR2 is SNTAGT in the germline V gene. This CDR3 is CASSFDSNTEAFF. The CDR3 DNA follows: TGTGCCAGCAGTTTTGACAGTAACACTGAAGCTTTCTTT.

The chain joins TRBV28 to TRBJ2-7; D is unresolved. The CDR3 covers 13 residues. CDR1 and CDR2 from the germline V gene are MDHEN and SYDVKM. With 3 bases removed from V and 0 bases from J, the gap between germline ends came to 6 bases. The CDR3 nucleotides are TGTGCCAGCAGTTTCCCCGGCTCCTACGAGCAGTACTTC. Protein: CASSFPGSYEQYF. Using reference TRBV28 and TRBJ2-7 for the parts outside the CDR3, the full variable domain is DVKVTQSSRYLVKRTGEKVFLECVQDMDHENMFWYRQDPGLGLRLIYFSYDVKMKEKGDIPEGYSVSREKKERFSLILESASTNQTSMYLCASSFPGSYEQYFGPGTRLTVT.

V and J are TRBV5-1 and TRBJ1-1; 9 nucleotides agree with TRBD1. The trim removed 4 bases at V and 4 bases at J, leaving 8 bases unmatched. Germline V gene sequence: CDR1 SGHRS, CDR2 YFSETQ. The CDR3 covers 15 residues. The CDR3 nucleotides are TGCGCCAGCAGCAAAGACAGGGGGGCAAGCACTGAAGCTTTCTTT. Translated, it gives CASSKDRGASTEAFF.

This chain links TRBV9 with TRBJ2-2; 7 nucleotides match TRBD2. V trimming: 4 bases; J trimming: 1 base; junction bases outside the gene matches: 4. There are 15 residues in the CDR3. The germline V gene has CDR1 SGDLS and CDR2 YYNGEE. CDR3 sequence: CASSQAGQNTGELFF. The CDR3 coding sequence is TGTGCCAGCAGCCAAGCGGGGCAGAACACCGGGGAGCTGTTTTTT.

The CDR3, as DNA: TGTGCCAGCAGCCTGGGACAGGGTGGTACCGGGGAGCTGTTTTTT. This gives the protein CASSLGQGGTGELFF. This chain uses TRBV7-6 with TRBJ2-2, with 9 nucleotides matching TRBD1. The CDR3 covers 15 residues. Germline loops: CDR1 SGHVS, CDR2 FNYEAQ. Germline trimming cut 5 bases from V and 5 bases from J; bases unmatched to any gene: 6.

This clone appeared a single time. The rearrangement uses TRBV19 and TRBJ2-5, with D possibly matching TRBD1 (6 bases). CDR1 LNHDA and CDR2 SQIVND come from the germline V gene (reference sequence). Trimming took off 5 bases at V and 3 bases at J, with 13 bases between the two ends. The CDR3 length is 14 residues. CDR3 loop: CASSFPGQEETQYF. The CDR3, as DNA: TGTGCCAGTAGTTTCCCGGGACAAGAAGAGACCCAGTACTTC.

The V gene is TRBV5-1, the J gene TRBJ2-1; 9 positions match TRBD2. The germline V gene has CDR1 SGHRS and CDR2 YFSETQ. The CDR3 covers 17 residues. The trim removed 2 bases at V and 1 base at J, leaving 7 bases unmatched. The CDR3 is CASSFGGTSGSYNEQFF. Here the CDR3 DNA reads TGCGCCAGCAGCTTTGGGGGCACTAGCGGGTCCTACAATGAGCAGTTCTTC.

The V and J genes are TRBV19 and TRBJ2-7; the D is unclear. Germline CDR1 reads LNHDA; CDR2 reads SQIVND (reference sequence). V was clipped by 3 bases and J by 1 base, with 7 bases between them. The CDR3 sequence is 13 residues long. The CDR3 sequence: CASSMVPSYEQYF. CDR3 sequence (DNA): TGTGCCAGTAGTATGGTGCCTTCCTACGAGCAGTACTTC.

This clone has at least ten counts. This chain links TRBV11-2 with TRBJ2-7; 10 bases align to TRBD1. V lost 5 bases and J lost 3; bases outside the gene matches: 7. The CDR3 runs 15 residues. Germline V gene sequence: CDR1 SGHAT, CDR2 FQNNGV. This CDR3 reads CASSGRRTGGYEQYF. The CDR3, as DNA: TGTGCCAGCAGCGGCCGAAGGACAGGGGGCTACGAGCAGTACTTC.

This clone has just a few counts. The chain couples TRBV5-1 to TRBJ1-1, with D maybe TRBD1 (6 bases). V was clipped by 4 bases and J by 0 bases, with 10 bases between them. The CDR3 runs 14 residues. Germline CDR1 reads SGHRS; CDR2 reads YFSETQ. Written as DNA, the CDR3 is TGCGCCAGCAGCGTAGGACAGATGAACACTGAAGCTTTCTTT. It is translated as CASSVGQMNTEAFF.

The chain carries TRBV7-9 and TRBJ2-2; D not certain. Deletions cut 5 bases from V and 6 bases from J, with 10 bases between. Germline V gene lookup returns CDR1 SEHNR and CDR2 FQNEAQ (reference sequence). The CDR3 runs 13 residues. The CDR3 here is CASSPSPSGELFF. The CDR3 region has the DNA TGTGCCAGCAGCCCCAGCCCCTCCGGGGAGCTGTTTTTT.

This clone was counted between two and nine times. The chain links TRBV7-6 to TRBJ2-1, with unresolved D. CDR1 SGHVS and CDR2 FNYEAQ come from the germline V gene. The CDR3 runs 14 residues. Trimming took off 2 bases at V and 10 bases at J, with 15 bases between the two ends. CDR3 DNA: TGTGCCAGCAGCTTAATGCTATCCAGCGCAGAGCAGTTCTTC. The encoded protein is CASSLMLSSAEQFF.

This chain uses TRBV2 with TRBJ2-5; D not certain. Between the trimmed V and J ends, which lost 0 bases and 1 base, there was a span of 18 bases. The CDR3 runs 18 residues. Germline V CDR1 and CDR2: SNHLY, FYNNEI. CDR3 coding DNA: TGTGCCAGCAGTGAAGCGCGAGTTACTTTATCGGGCCAAGAGACCCAGTACTTC. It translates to CASSEARVTLSGQETQYF. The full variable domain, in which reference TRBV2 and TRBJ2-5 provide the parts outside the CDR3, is EPEVTQTPSHQVTQMGQEVILRCVPISNHLYFYWYRQILGQKVEFLVSFYNNEISEKSEIFDDQFSVERPDGSNFTLKIRSTKLEDSAMYFCASSEARVTLSGQETQYFGPGTRLLVL.

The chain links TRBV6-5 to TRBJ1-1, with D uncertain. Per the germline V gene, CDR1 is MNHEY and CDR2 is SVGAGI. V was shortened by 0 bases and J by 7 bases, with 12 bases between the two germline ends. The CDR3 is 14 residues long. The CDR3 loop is CASSYSSGRDEAFF. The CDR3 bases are TGTGCCAGCAGTTACTCGAGTGGCAGAGATGAAGCTTTCTTT.

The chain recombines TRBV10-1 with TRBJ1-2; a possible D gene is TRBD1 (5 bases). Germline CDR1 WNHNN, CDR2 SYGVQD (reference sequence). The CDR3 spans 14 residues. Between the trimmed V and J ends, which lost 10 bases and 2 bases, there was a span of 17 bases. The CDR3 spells CATPRKGQNYGYTF. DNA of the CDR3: TGCGCCACCCCGAGAAAGGGGCAGAACTATGGCTACACCTTC.

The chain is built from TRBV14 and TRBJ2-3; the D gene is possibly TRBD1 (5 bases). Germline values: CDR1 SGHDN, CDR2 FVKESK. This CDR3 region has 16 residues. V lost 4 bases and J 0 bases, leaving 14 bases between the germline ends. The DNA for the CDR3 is TGTGCCAGCAGCCTAGGGGCAGGCCCTAGCACAGATACGCAGTATTTT. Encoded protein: CASSLGAGPSTDTQYF.

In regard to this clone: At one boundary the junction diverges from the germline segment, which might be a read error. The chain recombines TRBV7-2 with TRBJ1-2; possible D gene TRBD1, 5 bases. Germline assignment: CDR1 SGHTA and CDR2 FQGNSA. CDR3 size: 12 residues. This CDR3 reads CASSLGTTNRNF. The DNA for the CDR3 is TGTGCCAGCAGCTTAGGGACTACTAACAGGAATTTC.